Listed here are 15 T cell receptor beta chains from one sample, sequenced in a study of T-cell memory formation after mild COVID-19. TCRdb analysed the 5' RACE reads with MiXCR anew, one entry per CDR3 protein. This sample has hundreds of thousands of distinct CDR3 sequences, with roughly a sixth found just once. Source material: PBMCs or a T cell subset sorted from them (not recorded which). The receptors stem from a man aged 18 to 30 who had mild COVID-19 (a few samples of this study predate the infection). Cell type and time point are not known.

Ten or more counts support this clonotype. The chain joins TRBV29-1 to TRBJ2-2, with 11 bases identical to TRBD2. CDR1 and CDR2 (germline): SQVTM, ANQGSEA. The CDR3 is made up of 16 amino acids. J gave up 1 base and V 6 bases, and 7 bases lay outside the gene matches. CDR3 in DNA: TGCAGCGTCCGGTCCACTAGCGGGGGGAACACCGGGGAGCTGTTTTTT. Translation gives CSVRSTSGGNTGELFF.

V is TRBV12-3 or TRBV12-4 and J is TRBJ2-4; D unclear. The CDR3 extends over 15 amino acids. Trimming cost V 5 bases and J 2 bases, with 13 bases left between them. The CDR3 sequence: CASSPQVKPKNIQYF. The CDR3 DNA follows: TGTGCCAGCAGTCCCCAAGTAAAGCCCAAAAACATTCAGTACTTC.

This chain joins TRBV12-3 or TRBV12-4 and TRBJ1-2; possibly TRBD1 for D (6 bases). The V end was cut by 5 bases, the J end by 8 bases, with 12 bases between. The CDR3 contains 12 residues. CDR3 DNA sequence: TGTGCCAGCAGTCAGGGGATTTGGGGCTACACCTTC. It translates to CASSQGIWGYTF.

This clonotype was detected only a few times. V is TRBV28 and J is TRBJ2-3, with TRBD1 as a possible D gene (5 bases). Trimming shortened V by 4 bases and J by 2 bases, and 16 bases separated the two germline ends. The CDR3 extends over 16 amino acids. Germline V gene lookup returns CDR1 MDHEN and CDR2 SYDVKM. For the CDR3, the DNA is TGTGCCAGCAGTTCTGGCTCGACAGCCGACACAGATACGCAGTATTTT. Protein product: CASSSGSTADTDTQYF.

The chain has TRBV7-8 and TRBJ2-1; 9 bases agree with TRBD1. This CDR3 spans 16 amino acids. CDR1 is SGHVS and CDR2 is FQNEAQ in the germline V gene. With V trimmed by 5 bases and J by 1 base, 6 bases remained unmatched. CDR3 sequence: CASSEDRGKSYNEQFF. The CDR3 DNA follows: TGTGCCAGCAGCGAGGACAGGGGAAAGTCCTACAATGAGCAGTTCTTC.

This clonotype was observed at least ten times. The chain joins TRBV3-1 to TRBJ1-2, with TRBD1 identical over 8 bases. This CDR3 region has 14 residues. V was pared by 4 bases and J by 8 bases, with 9 bases of the junction left unmatched. CDR1 is LGHDT, CDR2 YNNKEL, per germline (reference sequence). CDR3: CASSLNFAGGGYTF. CDR3 bases: TGTGCCAGCAGCCTTAATTTCGCAGGGGGCGGCTACACCTTC.

This clonotype has only a few counts. Germline and junction disagree at one end, which may indicate a read error. The V and J genes are TRBV3-1 and TRBJ1-1, with D maybe TRBD1 (5 bases). The CDR3 sequence is 13 residues long. Per germline, CDR1 LGHDT and CDR2 YNNKEL (reference sequence). The CDR3: CASSQDGAAEAFF. CDR3 nucleotide sequence: TGTGCCAGCAGCCAAGACGGGGCGGCTGAGGCTTTCTTT.

This chain uses TRBV20-1 with TRBJ2-5; possibly TRBD1 for D (5 bases). Trimming shortened V by 2 bases and J by 6 bases, and 10 bases separated the two germline ends. The CDR3 length is 12 residues. CDR1 and CDR2 (germline): DFQATT, SNEGSKA (reference sequence). The CDR3 DNA sequence: TGCAGTGCTAGAACCAGGGCAAAGACCCAGTACTTC. Translating gives CSARTRAKTQYF.

This clonotype appeared many times. This sequence joins TRBV7-8 and TRBJ1-1, with D unclear. The CDR3 sequence is 16 residues long. Trimming removed 0 bases from V and 0 bases from J, with 11 bases in between. The germline V gene encodes CDR1 SGHVS and CDR2 FQNEAQ. CDR3 nucleotides: TGTGCCAGCAGCTTAGCGCGGGCAGCAATGAACACTGAAGCTTTCTTT. It codes for CASSLARAAMNTEAFF.

The chain uses TRBV27 and TRBJ2-3; TRBD2 matches at 14 bases. The CDR3 has 15 amino acids. V lost 8 bases and J lost 5; bases outside the gene matches: 6. Per the germline V gene, CDR1 is MNHEY and CDR2 is SMNVEV (reference sequence). CDR3 residues: CASPRTSGGRDTQYF. The DNA of the CDR3 is TGTGCCAGCCCTAGGACTAGCGGGGGGCGAGATACGCAGTATTTT.

This clonotype was recorded only once. V and J are TRBV7-2 and TRBJ1-4; the D gene is possibly TRBD1 (5 bases). Trimming took off 1 base at V and 7 bases at J, with 10 bases between the two ends. Germline CDR1 and CDR2: SGHTA and FQGNSA. The CDR3 length is 14 residues. Here the CDR3 DNA reads TGTGCCAGCAGCTTAGTGGGGGGAAGTGAAAAACTGTTTTTT. It yields the protein CASSLVGGSEKLFF.

This clonotype has just a few counts. The chain is built from TRBV20-1 and TRBJ2-7; D perhaps matches TRBD1 (5 bases). The CDR3 has 14 residues. V lost 0 bases to trimming and J lost 3 bases, with 12 bases between them. Germline V gene data show CDR1 as DFQATT and CDR2 as SNEGSKA (reference sequence). The DNA of the CDR3 is TGCAGTGCTAGAGACCGAACCCAGGGCTACGAGCAGTACTTC. Amino acids: CSARDRTQGYEQYF.

In its sample, this clonotype was seen a few times. The chain recombines TRBV24-1 with TRBJ1-1; unclear D gene. Germline CDR1 reads KGHDR; CDR2 reads SFDVKD. V was shortened by 3 bases and J by 6 bases, with 13 bases between the two germline ends. The CDR3 spans 14 residues. Written as DNA, the CDR3 is TGTGCCACCAGTGATGGAAGGGTGTCGTCTGAAGCTTTCTTT. Residues: CATSDGRVSSEAFF.

The chain carries TRBV5-4 and TRBJ2-1; TRBD2 matches 7 bases. CDR3 size: 14 residues. Looked up from germline, CDR1 is SGHNT and CDR2 is YYREEE (reference sequence). V trimming: 0 bases; J trimming: 6 bases; junction bases outside the gene matches: 3. CDR3 protein: CASSLAGGSNEQFF. CDR3 nucleotides: TGTGCCAGCAGCTTGGCGGGGGGTTCCAATGAGCAGTTCTTC. Full variable domain (remainder filled in from reference TRBV5-4 and TRBJ2-1): ETGVTQSPTHLIKTRGQQVTLRCSSQSGHNTVSWYQQALGQGPQFIFQYYREEENGRGNFPPRFSGLQFPNYSSELNVNALELDDSALYLCASSLAGGSNEQFFGPGTRLTVL.

The chain employs TRBV28 and TRBJ1-1; the match to TRBD1 covers 8 bases. CDR3 length equals 15 residues. With V trimmed by 3 bases and J by 4 bases, 7 bases remained unmatched. Germline loops: CDR1 MDHEN, CDR2 SYDVKM. The CDR3 spells CASSLARGRGTEAFF. CDR3 bases: TGTGCCAGCAGTTTGGCCAGGGGGCGCGGCACTGAAGCTTTCTTT.